This entry lists 21 T cell receptor beta chains sequenced from one sample in a study of T cell repertoires and HLA-DP antigens. Assay used: immunoSEQ multiplex PCR; TCRdb lists only in-frame clones, some missing. The data show approximately 110,000 clones, around 93% seen once. No antigen has been assigned to these receptors. Sequenced: CD4+ T cells from PBMCs. These TCRs come from a woman younger than 30 in good health and CMV-seronegative.

The chain joins TRBV2 to TRBJ1-1, with 7 positions matching TRBD1. CDR3 size: 15 residues. Losses at the gene ends were 6 bases for V and 0 bases for J; bases not matched to a gene: 7. Germline V lookup: CDR1 SNHLY, CDR2 FYNNEI. In DNA form, the CDR3 reads TGTGCCAGCAGCCGGGACAGCCTAATGAACACTGAAGCTTTCTTT. Translating gives CASSRDSLMNTEAFF.

Here the CDR3 reads CASSEFGSALTGELFF. CDR3 nucleotide sequence: TGTGCCAGCAGTGAGTTCGGGTCAGCTCTGACCGGGGAGCTGTTTTTT. V usage is TRBV2 and J usage is TRBJ2-2; D gene unclear. Germline lookup yields CDR1 SNHLY and CDR2 FYNNEI. Trimming left V 3 bases short and J 5 bases short, with 16 bases between. The CDR3 spans 16 residues.

The chain links TRBV6-4 to TRBJ2-7, with 9 bases fitting TRBD1. The CDR3 runs to 15 residues. The germline V gene has CDR1 MRHNA and CDR2 SNTAGT. Trimming removed 6 bases from V and 0 bases from J; junction bases left unmatched: 6. CDR3 nucleotides: TGTGCCAGCAGACCACAGGGGGCAGGCTCCTACGAGCAGTACTTC. This encodes CASRPQGAGSYEQYF.

The chain carries TRBV18 and TRBJ1-3; D unresolved. This CDR3 region has 13 residues. CDR1 is KGHSH and CDR2 is LQKENI in the germline V gene. Trimming removed 2 bases from V and 4 bases from J, with 6 bases in between. DNA of the CDR3: TGTGCCAGCTCACCAAACACGGGAAACACCATATATTTT. Translation: CASSPNTGNTIYF.

V gene TRBV21-1 combines with J gene TRBJ2-1. TRBV21-1 is deemed a pseudogene. The CDR3 is 16 residues long. CDR3 in amino acids: CASSKSVWDSYNEQFF. The CDR3 nucleotides read TGTGCCAGCAGCAAATCTGTGTGGGACTCCTACAATGAGCAGTTCTTC.

The chain employs TRBV5-6 and TRBJ1-6; 9 bases match TRBD1. This CDR3 spans 16 amino acids. Losses at the gene ends were 0 bases for V and 8 bases for J; bases not matched to a gene: 6. Per the germline V gene, CDR1 is SGHDT and CDR2 is YYEEEE. CDR3 protein: CASSLDMGQGDSPLHF. CDR3 in DNA: TGTGCCAGCAGCTTGGATATGGGACAGGGTGATTCACCCCTCCACTTT.

V is TRBV7-9 and J is TRBJ1-5; 8 bases map to TRBD1. The CDR3 has 18 residues. Losses at the gene ends were 0 bases for V and 9 bases for J; bases not matched to a gene: 16. From germline, CDR1 is SEHNR and CDR2 FQNEAQ (reference sequence). CDR3 sequence reads: CASSLAGSGQGSGAPQHF. DNA for the CDR3: TGTGCCAGCAGCTTAGCGGGGTCAGGACAGGGTTCCGGGGCGCCCCAGCATTTT.

This clone was recorded once. The chain carries TRBV20-1 and TRBJ2-7; D unresolved. Germline V lookup: CDR1 DFQATT, CDR2 SNEGSKA (reference sequence). The CDR3 extends over 10 amino acids. The germline V and J ends were trimmed by 6 bases and 6 bases, with 9 bases remaining between them. Written as DNA, the CDR3 is TGCAGTGCCGGAGTCCTCGAGCAGTACTTC. Protein sequence: CSAGVLEQYF.

The chain's CDR3 is CASRPPGSLTYEQYF. CDR3 sequence (DNA): TGTGCCAGCAGGCCACCGGGATCACTTACCTACGAGCAGTACTTC. The chain links TRBV6-5 to TRBJ2-7; perhaps TRBD2 as D (5 bases). Germline V gene sequence: CDR1 MNHEY, CDR2 SVGAGI. The CDR3 sequence is 15 residues long. V was pared by 6 bases and J by 2 bases, with 17 bases between.

Only one count was recorded for this clone. The V gene is TRBV5-1, the J gene TRBJ1-2, with TRBD1 identical over 11 bases. V lost 1 base and J lost 7; bases outside the gene matches: 6. CDR3 length: 15 residues. From germline, CDR1 is SGHRS and CDR2 YFSETQ. In nucleotides, the CDR3 is TGCGCCAGCAGCTTGAGTGGGACAGGGGGAGCTGGCTACACCTTC. The encoded protein is CASSLSGTGGAGYTF. The entire variable domain, with the rest obtained from reference TRBV5-1 and TRBJ1-2, is as follows: KAGVTQTPRYLIKTRGQQVTLSCSPISGHRSVSWYQQTPGQGLQFLFEYFSETQRNKGNFPGRFSGRQFSNSRSEMNVSTLELGDSALYLCASSLSGTGGAGYTFGSGTRLTVV.

V is TRBV9 and J is TRBJ1-2, with TRBD1 matching over 8 bases. CDR3 length: 12 residues. Germline V lookup: CDR1 SGDLS, CDR2 YYNGEE. With V trimmed by 4 bases and J by 8 bases, 4 bases remained unmatched. Here the CDR3 DNA reads TGTGCCAGCAGCCTTACAGGGGGAGGCTACACCTTC. Translating gives CASSLTGGGYTF.

The chain is built from TRBV7-2 and TRBJ1-2; D is unresolved. Germline CDR1 and CDR2: SGHTA and FQGNSA. This CDR3 region has 15 residues. Trimming took 1 base from V and 0 from J, leaving 9 bases between them. The CDR3 sequence is CASSLDGNTNYGYTF. For the CDR3, the DNA is TGTGCCAGCAGCTTAGACGGGAATACTAACTATGGCTACACCTTC.

The CDR3 DNA sequence: TGTGCCATCAGGCAGACTAGCGGATCAAACACCGGGGAGCTGTTTTTT. This encodes CAIRQTSGSNTGELFF. The V call is TRBV10-3, the J call TRBJ2-2; TRBD2 matches at 9 bases. The CDR3 loop spans 16 amino acids. The V segment lost 6 bases and the J segment 2 bases; nucleotides outside the gene matches: 7. Germline V CDR1 and CDR2: ENHRY, SYGVKD.

This chain joins TRBV6-1 and TRBJ1-2, with TRBD1 matching 10 bases. Looked up from germline, CDR1 is MNHNS and CDR2 is SASEGT. V gave up 4 bases and J gave up 2 bases; unmatched junction bases: 1. The CDR3 extends over 14 amino acids. The CDR3 coding sequence is TGTGCCAGCAGTGTGGGACAGGGGAACTATGGCTACACCTTC. As protein: CASSVGQGNYGYTF.

This clone was counted only a few times. V usage is TRBV30 and J usage is TRBJ1-1; D ambiguous. Germline loops: CDR1 GTSNPN, CDR2 SVGIG (reference sequence). The CDR3 extends over 13 amino acids. Trimming cost V 0 bases and J 1 base, with 6 bases left between them. The CDR3 coding sequence is TGTGCCTGGAGTGTACGTCGGAACACTGAAGCTTTCTTT. It is translated as CAWSVRRNTEAFF.

The CDR3 is CASSYRDLGSGNTIYF. The CDR3 DNA follows: TGTGCCAGCAGTTACCGGGACCTAGGCTCTGGAAACACCATATATTTT. The chain has TRBV6-5 and TRBJ1-3; D might be TRBD1 (5 bases). The V gene's germline CDR1 is MNHEY and CDR2 SVGAGI. This CDR3 spans 16 amino acids. V was cut by 2 bases and J by 0 bases, with 11 bases left in between.

This clone came up once. V and J are TRBV5-5 and TRBJ2-3, with 7 bases aligning to TRBD1. The V and J ends lost 4 bases and 1 base, in that order; junction bases with no gene match: 9. Germline values: CDR1 SGHKS, CDR2 YYEKEE (reference sequence). The CDR3 totals 16 residues. CDR3: CASSLRQGIRTDTQYF. CDR3 nucleotides: TGTGCCAGCAGCCTCAGACAGGGAATCCGCACAGATACGCAGTATTTT. The whole variable domain, filled in from reference TRBV5-5 and TRBJ2-3, reads DAGVTQSPTHLIKTRGQQVTLRCSPISGHKSVSWYQQVLGQGPQFIFQYYEKEERGRGNFPDRFSARQFPNYSSELNVNALLLGDSALYLCASSLRQGIRTDTQYFGPGTRLTVL.

This chain links TRBV5-4 with TRBJ2-3; no firm D call. From germline, CDR1 is SGHNT and CDR2 YYREEE (reference sequence). CDR3 length: 14 amino acids. Trimming stripped 9 bases from V and 6 bases from J, with 20 bases between. The CDR3 loop is CAIRTTLLPDTQYF. The CDR3 DNA sequence: TGTGCCATCCGAACTACCTTACTACCTGATACGCAGTATTTT.

The rearrangement uses TRBV11-2 and TRBJ2-5, with 8 bases that match TRBD1. CDR1 SGHAT and CDR2 FQNNGV come from the germline V gene. Trimming took 5 bases from V and 5 from J; bases not matched to a gene: 4. The CDR3 totals 13 residues. The CDR3 nucleotides read TGTGCCAGCAGCCTTGACAGGGGTGAGACCCAGTACTTC. Its translation is CASSLDRGETQYF.

This chain links TRBV5-1 with TRBJ2-7, with 8 bases aligning to TRBD2. Germline CDR1 is SGHRS and CDR2 is YFSETQ. The V gene end was trimmed by 4 bases and the J gene end by 0 bases; junction bases not matched to a gene: 15. The CDR3 runs 18 residues. The CDR3 bases are TGCGCCAGCAGCCCCCGTCCGTGGAGCGGGAGATACTCCTACGAGCAGTACTTC. Translating it yields CASSPRPWSGRYSYEQYF.

This clone was recorded only once. This chain connects TRBV28 to TRBJ1-5; D unclear. The CDR3 loop spans 15 amino acids. V lost 0 bases and J 4 bases, leaving 10 bases between the germline ends. Per the germline V gene, CDR1 is MDHEN and CDR2 is SYDVKM. The CDR3, as DNA: TGTGCCAGCAGTTTATGGGGGAGCCTGAATCAGCCCCAGCATTTT. It encodes CASSLWGSLNQPQHF.